A selection of T cell receptor beta chains follows, all from one sample in a study of CD8+CD57+ T cells in acquired aplastic anemia. One entry per CDR3 protein, called by TCRdb with MiXCR from the reads. This table has fewer than 200,000 distinct CDR3 sequences, 40% to 50% appearing once. Sequenced: sorted CD4+, CD8+, or CD8+CD57+ T cells (not recorded which) from PBMCs. These TCRs come from a human donor with aplastic anemia. Both conserved end residues are trimmed from each CDR3. Fields, in order: J gene, CDR3 length, V gene, CDR3 protein.

TRBJ2-7 12 TRBV9 ASSEGTGDYEQY
TRBJ2-7 11 TRBV19 ASSIEGGHEQY
TRBJ2-5 14 TRBV6-1 ASSEGGAGLQETQY
TRBJ1-1 13 TRBV6-5 ASSSGRTGVSGAF
TRBJ2-7 13 TRBV20-1 SAADPSGDTYEQY
TRBJ1-6 12 TRBV7-9 ASSAQNYNSPLH
. 13 TRBV7-2 ASSTGTITYNEQF
TRBJ1-1 10 TRBV7-8 ASSSGVFEAF
TRBJ1-6 15 TRBV7-3 ASSSGTGGAPNSPLH
TRBJ1-1 14 TRBV19 ASRPPRDRENTEAF
TRBJ1-2 12 TRBV7-2 ASSDSGWSYGYT
TRBJ1-1 12 TRBV24-1 ATRPEGEVTEAF
TRBJ2-4 12 TRBV19 ASSPPGTRNIQY
TRBJ2-5 14 TRBV25-1 ASSTGTSGGGETQY
TRBJ2-3 12 TRBV20-1 SAAGGRSTDTQY
TRBJ2-1 17 TRBV7-1 ASSSLSLSMVNSYNEQF
TRBJ1-2 15 TRBV11-2 ASSPRRLGQGAYGYT
TRBJ1-1 13 TRBV6-1 ASSEQGQMNTEAF
TRBJ1-6 12 TRBV19 ASTTRPGGSPLH
TRBJ1-6 13 TRBV5-1 ASSLTPSYNSPLH
TRBJ1-6 13 TRBV10-3 AISESTRGPSPLH
TRBJ1-6 8 TRBV24-1 ATSASSPH